This entry lists 25 T cell receptor beta chains sequenced from one sample in a study of human T cells and chemical hapten exposure. TCRdb recomputed calls from the 5' RACE reads with MiXCR, one row per CDR3 protein. The table includes tens of thousands of distinct CDR3 sequences, 7.7% detected once. The total RNA was obtained from whole blood that was not fractionated. These receptor sequences come from a male donor in good health.

This clonotype showed up just a few times. The V and J genes are TRBV29-1 and TRBJ2-6, with D tentatively TRBD2 (6 bases). V was shortened by 4 bases and J by 2 bases, with 9 bases between the two germline ends. The CDR3 runs to 14 residues. Germline V gene data show CDR1 as SQVTM and CDR2 as ANQGSEA. DNA of the CDR3: TGCAGCGTTGCCGGGGGTGCTGGGGCCAACGTCCTGACTTTC. Its protein is CSVAGGAGANVLTF.

This clonotype came up a few times. The chain has TRBV4-3 and TRBJ1-6; D remains ambiguous. The V gene lost 0 bases and the J gene lost 7 bases, with 13 bases spanning the gap. The CDR3 has 16 residues. From germline, CDR1 is LGHNA and CDR2 YSLEER. The CDR3 nucleotides are TGCGCCAGCAGCCAAGATCCGGCAGGAGCCAATTCACCCCTCCACTTT. It encodes CASSQDPAGANSPLHF.

This clonotype occurred a few times. The chain joins TRBV7-9 to TRBJ2-7; 9 nucleotides match TRBD1. The ends lost 4 bases at V and 6 bases at J; junction bases unmatched: 7. The CDR3 totals 14 residues. CDR1 is SEHNR and CDR2 is FQNEAQ in the germline V gene (reference sequence). This CDR3 is CASSYQGQGAEQYF. The CDR3 DNA sequence: TGTGCCAGCAGCTACCAGGGACAGGGTGCCGAGCAGTACTTC. Complete variable domain (other parts from reference TRBV7-9 and TRBJ2-7): DTGVSQNPRHKITKRGQNVTFRCDPISEHNRLYWYRQTLGQGPEFLTYFQNEAQLEKSRLLSDRFSAERPKGSFSTLEIQRTEQGDSAMYLCASSYQGQGAEQYFGPGTRLTVT.

The chain employs TRBV4-1 and TRBJ2-5; TRBD1 matches 7 bases. The CDR3 loop spans 14 amino acids. The germline CDR1 and CDR2 sequences are MGHRA and YSYEKL. Trimming at V came to 4 bases and at J to 1 base, leaving 3 bases not matched to a gene. CDR3 sequence (DNA): TGCGCCAGCAGCCCTGACAGGGTCCAAGAGACCCAGTACTTC. This codes for CASSPDRVQETQYF.

The chain carries TRBV4-3 and TRBJ2-1; TRBD2 aligns across 14 bases. V lost 3 bases, J lost 8 bases, and 9 bases stayed unmatched. Germline loops: CDR1 LGHNA, CDR2 YSLEER. This CDR3 is 17 amino acids long. CDR3 DNA sequence: TGCGCCAGCAGCCAGGCCGGACTAGCGGGGGGCCGGGATGAGCAGTTCTTC. It specifies CASSQAGLAGGRDEQFF.

This clonotype was picked up a small number of times. V and J are TRBV7-2 and TRBJ1-2, with 7 bases identical to TRBD1. The CDR3 sequence is 14 residues long. The V segment lost 6 bases and the J segment 4 bases; nucleotides outside the gene matches: 8. From germline, CDR1 is SGHTA and CDR2 FQGNSA. CDR3 bases: TGTGCCAGCAGAACCCCGGGACAGACCTATGGCTACACCTTC. Its protein product is CASRTPGQTYGYTF. Full variable domain (outside the CDR3, taken from reference TRBV7-2 and TRBJ1-2): GAGVSQSPSNKVTEKGKDVELRCDPISGHTALYWYRQSLGQGLEFLIYFQGNSAPDKSGLPSDRFSAERTGGSVSTLTIQRTQQEDSAVYLCASRTPGQTYGYTFGSGTRLTVV.

V gene TRBV10-3 combines with J gene TRBJ2-1, with D possibly matching TRBD1 (6 bases). Trimming pared 4 bases from V and 2 bases from J, leaving 12 bases between. CDR1 and CDR2 from the germline V gene are ENHRY and SYGVKD. This CDR3 spans 15 amino acids. CDR3 residues: CAISATGTTYNEQFF. The CDR3 DNA sequence: TGTGCCATCAGTGCGACAGGCACTACCTACAATGAGCAGTTCTTC.

This clonotype came up a few times. The chain is built from TRBV4-3 and TRBJ1-5; D is unresolved. Germline CDR1 is LGHNA and CDR2 is YSLEER. V was pared by 0 bases and J by 5 bases, with 14 bases between. The CDR3 length is 16 residues. In nucleotides, the CDR3 is TGCGCCAGCAGCCAAGAAAGAGGAGACAAGTATCAGCCCCAGCATTTT. It codes for CASSQERGDKYQPQHF.

At least ten counts were recorded for this clonotype. The CDR3 protein is CASSGSGGADTQYF. The CDR3 nucleotides are TGCGCCAGCAGCGGTAGCGGGGGAGCAGATACGCAGTATTTT. The rearrangement uses TRBV4-3 and TRBJ2-3; TRBD2 matches at 9 bases. CDR3 length equals 14 residues. With 5 bases clipped from V and 4 bases from J, the junction kept 4 bases outside the gene matches. CDR1 and CDR2 from the germline V gene are LGHNA and YSLEER.

Comments on this clonotype: Sequence at one end of the junction differs from germline and may be a read error. This chain connects TRBV29-1 to TRBJ1-2, with D perhaps TRBD1 (5 bases). CDR3 size: 13 residues. CDR1 is SQVTM, CDR2 ANQGSEA, per germline. The CDR3 DNA reads as TGCAGCGTTGAGGGGAGGGGATTAGGTGGCGACACCTTC. Its translation: CSVEGRGLGGDTF.

This clonotype has ten or more counts. The rearrangement uses TRBV29-1 and TRBJ2-2; D remains unclear. The CDR3 is 12 amino acids. Germline V lookup: CDR1 SQVTM, CDR2 ANQGSEA. V was trimmed by 7 bases and J by 3 bases, leaving 9 bases between them. Written as DNA, the CDR3 is TGCAGCGCTAACCGGGACACCGGGGAGCTGTTTTTT. It yields the protein CSANRDTGELFF.

V and J are TRBV11-1 and TRBJ2-5; the match to TRBD2 covers 13 bases. CDR3 length equals 16 residues. Looked up from germline, CDR1 is SGHAT and CDR2 is FQDESV (reference sequence). The V gene end was trimmed by 5 bases and the J gene end by 2 bases; junction bases not matched to a gene: 5. CDR3 sequence: CASSPGTSGVQETQYF. The CDR3 bases are TGTGCCAGCAGCCCAGGGACTAGCGGGGTTCAAGAGACCCAGTACTTC.

This clonotype was seen a handful of times. The chain links TRBV20-1 to TRBJ1-2; a possible D gene is TRBD1 (5 bases). The germline V gene has CDR1 DFQATT and CDR2 SNEGSKA (reference sequence). With 5 bases removed from V and 6 bases from J, the gap between germline ends came to 13 bases. The CDR3 has 12 residues. CDR3 loop: CSASGDLDGYTF. CDR3 nucleotide sequence: TGCAGTGCTTCGGGGGATCTAGATGGCTACACCTTC.

This clonotype was found a few times. This chain links TRBV6-5 with TRBJ1-1, with TRBD1 as a possible D gene (5 bases). The V gene lost 2 bases and the J gene lost 3 bases, with 13 bases spanning the gap. CDR1 and CDR2 (germline): MNHEY, SVGAGI. The CDR3 covers 15 residues. The CDR3 DNA sequence: TGTGCCAGCAGTTACCAGGTCAGGGCTGACACTGAAGCTTTCTTT. Its protein is CASSYQVRADTEAFF.

This clonotype came up many times. The V and J genes are TRBV9 and TRBJ2-3, with 10 bases lining up with TRBD2. V lost 0 bases to trimming and J lost 8 bases; unmatched junction nucleotides: 12. CDR3 length: 17 amino acids. Germline assignment: CDR1 SGDLS and CDR2 YYNGEE. CDR3 region: CASSVGGASGGAFTQYF. In DNA form, the CDR3 reads TGTGCCAGCAGCGTAGGCGGCGCGAGCGGGGGGGCCTTTACGCAGTATTTT. Filled out from reference TRBV9 and TRBJ2-3, the complete variable domain reads DSGVTQTPKHLITATGQRVTLRCSPRSGDLSVYWYQQSLDQGLQFLIQYYNGEERAKGNILERFSAQQFPDLHSELNLSSLELGDSALYFCASSVGGASGGAFTQYFGPGTRLTVL.

The table lists this clonotype with many counts. The chain recombines TRBV15 with TRBJ2-3; TRBD2 is a possible D gene (5 bases). Trimming took 5 bases from V and 3 from J, leaving 9 bases between them. Germline lookup yields CDR1 LNHNV and CDR2 YYDKDF (reference sequence). This CDR3 spans 13 amino acids. The CDR3 sequence: CATSGRGTDTQYF. In DNA, the CDR3 is TGTGCCACCAGCGGGAGAGGGACAGATACGCAGTATTTT.

In its sample, this clonotype was seen many times. V gene TRBV7-2 combines with J gene TRBJ2-1, with 7 bases fitting TRBD1. J lost 4 bases, V lost 5 bases, and 5 bases had no gene match. Germline lookup yields CDR1 SGHTA and CDR2 FQGNSA. This CDR3 has 14 residues. The DNA of the CDR3 is TGTGCCAGCAGCCCCGACAGGGAGTACAATGAGCAGTTCTTC. Its protein is CASSPDREYNEQFF.

The CDR3 DNA reads as TGCAGTGCTAGAGATATGGCTAGCGGGTTAGCCAAAAACATTCAGTACTTC. It codes for CSARDMASGLAKNIQYF. The V gene is TRBV20-1, the J gene TRBJ2-4; TRBD2 matches 8 bases. This CDR3 is built from 17 residues. Looked up from germline, CDR1 is DFQATT and CDR2 is SNEGSKA (reference sequence). V shed 0 bases, J shed 0 bases, and the junction held 7 bases outside the gene matches.

This chain links TRBV7-8 with TRBJ1-5, with D possibly being TRBD1 (5 bases). From germline, CDR1 is SGHVS and CDR2 FQNEAQ. V dropped 1 base and J dropped 4 bases, with 11 bases sitting between them. The CDR3 has 15 amino acids. The CDR3 spells CASSLVPPGNQPQHF. CDR3 in DNA: TGTGCCAGCAGCTTAGTGCCTCCAGGGAATCAGCCCCAGCATTTT.

Many counts were recorded for this clonotype. V usage is TRBV6-1 and J usage is TRBJ2-1, with 12 bases lining up with TRBD2. V was clipped by 4 bases and J by 0 bases; unmatched bases: 10. The CDR3 spans 19 residues. In germline, CDR1 is MNHNS, CDR2 SASEGT. CDR3 DNA sequence: TGTGCCAGCAGTGGGGCCCGACTAGCGGGAGCCCTCTCCTACAATGAGCAGTTCTTC. Its protein is CASSGARLAGALSYNEQFF.

V is TRBV5-6 and J is TRBJ1-3; 7 bases line up with TRBD1. CDR1 is SGHDT, CDR2 YYEEEE, per germline. With V trimmed by 0 bases and J by 4 bases, 4 bases remained unmatched. This CDR3 has 15 residues. The DNA of the CDR3 is TGTGCCAGCAGCTTGGATGGGACAGAAGGAAACACCATATATTTT. Its translation: CASSLDGTEGNTIYF. Supplemented by reference TRBV5-6 and TRBJ1-3, the full variable domain reads DAGVTQSPTHLIKTRGQQVTLRCSPKSGHDTVSWYQQALGQGPQFIFQYYEEEERQRGNFPDRFSGHQFPNYSSELNVNALLLGDSALYLCASSLDGTEGNTIYFGEGSWLTVV.

This clonotype was observed at least ten times. V and J are TRBV6-2 or TRBV6-3 and TRBJ1-1; TRBD1 matches at 9 bases. The V gene end was trimmed by 7 bases and the J gene end by 5 bases; junction bases not matched to a gene: 5. The CDR3 loop spans 13 amino acids. Germline CDR1 reads MNHEY; CDR2 reads SVGEGT. This chain's CDR3 is CASNPTGGTEAFF. The CDR3 DNA sequence: TGTGCCAGCAACCCGACAGGGGGGACTGAAGCTTTCTTT.

The sample holds many counts of this clonotype. The chain recombines TRBV6-1 with TRBJ2-1, with TRBD1 identical over 8 bases. V dropped 4 bases and J dropped 6; count of bases not matched to a gene: 2. The CDR3 length is 13 residues. The germline V gene encodes CDR1 MNHNS and CDR2 SASEGT. This chain's CDR3 is CASSGQGSNEQFF. The DNA of the CDR3 is TGTGCCAGCAGTGGACAGGGGAGCAATGAGCAGTTCTTC.

This clonotype appeared many times. The CDR3 region is CASSLDEPTDTQYF. The CDR3 DNA is TGTGCCAGCAGTTTAGACGAACCAACAGATACGCAGTATTTT. The genes are TRBV12-3 or TRBV12-4 and TRBJ2-3; no reliable D call. The CDR3 length is 14 residues. V lost 1 base to trimming and J lost 3 bases, with 8 bases between them.

This clonotype was seen ten or more times. The V and J genes are TRBV27 and TRBJ2-6, with D unresolved. V lost 3 bases and J lost 0, with 6 bases in between. In germline, CDR1 is MNHEY, CDR2 SMNVEV (reference sequence). The CDR3 loop spans 15 amino acids. CDR3 DNA: TGTGCCAGCAGTTTGATGAGCTCTGGGGCCAACGTCCTGACTTTC. This gives the protein CASSLMSSGANVLTF.